This T cell receptor beta chain is drawn from a study of read filtering for tumor transcriptome and immune sequencing. This clonotype was seen only once. A read error may be the cause here, since a much bigger clone is one base away. Per the germline V gene, CDR1 is SGHTA and CDR2 is FQGTGA. Between the trimmed V and J ends, which lost 5 bases and 5 bases, there was a span of 17 bases. This CDR3 region has 15 residues. The library was built from approximately 400 ng RNA with molecular barcoded adaptors for alpha/delta and beta/gamma chains. TCRdb re-analysed the reads in MiXCR, keeping a single row per CDR3 protein. This sample has 100,000 to 150,000 distinct CDR3 sequences, with 10% to 15% found just once.

This chain links TRBV7-3 with TRBJ2-3; D is possibly TRBD2 (5 bases). The material sequenced was a population of CD138-negative cells sorted from bone marrow. The receptor was isolated from a donor at least 40 years old with multiple myeloma. CDR3 bases: TGTGCCAGCAGCCGAAACGAGGGAGATGTAGATACGCAGTATTTT. Translated, it gives CASSRNEGDVDTQYF.